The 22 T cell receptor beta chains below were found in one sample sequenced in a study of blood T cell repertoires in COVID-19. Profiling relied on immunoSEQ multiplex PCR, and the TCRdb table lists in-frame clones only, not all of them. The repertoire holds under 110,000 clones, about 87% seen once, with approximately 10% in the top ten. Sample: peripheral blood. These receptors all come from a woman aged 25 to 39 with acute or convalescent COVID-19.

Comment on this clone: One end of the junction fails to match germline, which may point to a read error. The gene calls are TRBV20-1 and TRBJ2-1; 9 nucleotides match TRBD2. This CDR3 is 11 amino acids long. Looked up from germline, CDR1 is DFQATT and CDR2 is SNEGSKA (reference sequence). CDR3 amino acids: CSARLGTSRIF. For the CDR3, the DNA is TGCAGTGCTAGATTAGGGACTAGCAGGATCTTC.

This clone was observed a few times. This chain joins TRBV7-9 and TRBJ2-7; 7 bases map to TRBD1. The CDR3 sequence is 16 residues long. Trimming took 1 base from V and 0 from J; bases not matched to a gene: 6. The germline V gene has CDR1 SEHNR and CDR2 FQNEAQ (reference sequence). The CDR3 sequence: CASSLVRQGNSYEQYF. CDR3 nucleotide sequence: TGTGCCAGCAGCTTAGTGCGACAGGGTAACTCCTACGAGCAGTACTTC. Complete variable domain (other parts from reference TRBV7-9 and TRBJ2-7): DTGVSQNPRHKITKRGQNVTFRCDPISEHNRLYWYRQTLGQGPEFLTYFQNEAQLEKSRLLSDRFSAERPKGSFSTLEIQRTEQGDSAMYLCASSLVRQGNSYEQYFGPGTRLTVT.

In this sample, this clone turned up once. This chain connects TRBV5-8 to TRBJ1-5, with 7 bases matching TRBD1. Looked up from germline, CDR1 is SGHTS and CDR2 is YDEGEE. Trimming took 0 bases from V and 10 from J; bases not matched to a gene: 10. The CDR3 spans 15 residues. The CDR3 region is CASSLEGQRSEPQHF. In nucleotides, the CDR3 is TGTGCCAGCAGCTTGGAGGGACAGAGGAGTGAACCCCAGCATTTT.

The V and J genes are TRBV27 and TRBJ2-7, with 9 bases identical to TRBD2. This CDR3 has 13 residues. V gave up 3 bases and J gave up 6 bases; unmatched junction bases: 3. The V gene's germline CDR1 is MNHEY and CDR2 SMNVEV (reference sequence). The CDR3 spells CASSFLAGPEQYF. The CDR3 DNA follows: TGTGCCAGCAGTTTCCTAGCGGGGCCCGAGCAGTACTTC.

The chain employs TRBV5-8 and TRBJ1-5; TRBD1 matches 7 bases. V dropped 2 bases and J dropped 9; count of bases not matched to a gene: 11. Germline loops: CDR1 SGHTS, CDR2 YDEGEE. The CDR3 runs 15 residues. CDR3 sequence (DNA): TGTGCCAGCAGCTTCGTAGGGACAGTCCAATCGCCCCAGCATTTT. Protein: CASSFVGTVQSPQHF.

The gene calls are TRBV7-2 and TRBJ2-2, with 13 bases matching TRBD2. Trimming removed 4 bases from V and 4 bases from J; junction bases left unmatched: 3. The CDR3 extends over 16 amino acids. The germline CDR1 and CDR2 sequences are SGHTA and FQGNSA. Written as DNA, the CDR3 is TGTGCCAGCAGCTCCTGGACTAGCGGGGGCACCGGGGAGCTGTTTTTT. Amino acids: CASSSWTSGGTGELFF.

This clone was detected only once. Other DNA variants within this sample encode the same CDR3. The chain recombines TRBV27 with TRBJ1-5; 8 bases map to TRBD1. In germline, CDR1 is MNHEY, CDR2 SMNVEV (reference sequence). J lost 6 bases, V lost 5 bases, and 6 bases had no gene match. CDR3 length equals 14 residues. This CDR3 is CASSPDREGQPQHF. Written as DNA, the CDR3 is TGTGCCAGCAGTCCGGACAGGGAAGGTCAGCCCCAGCATTTT.

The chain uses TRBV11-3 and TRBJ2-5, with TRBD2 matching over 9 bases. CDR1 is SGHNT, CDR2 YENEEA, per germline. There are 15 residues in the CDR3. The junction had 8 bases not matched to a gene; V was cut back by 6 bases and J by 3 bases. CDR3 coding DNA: TGTGCCAGCAGTGCAGCGGGGGGACCCGAAGAGACCCAGTACTTC. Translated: CASSAAGGPEETQYF.

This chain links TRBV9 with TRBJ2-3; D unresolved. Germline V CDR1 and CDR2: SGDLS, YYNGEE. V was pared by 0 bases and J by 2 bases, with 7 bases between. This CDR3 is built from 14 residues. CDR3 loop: CASSVGGDTDTQYF. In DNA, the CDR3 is TGTGCCAGCAGCGTAGGAGGAGACACAGATACGCAGTATTTT. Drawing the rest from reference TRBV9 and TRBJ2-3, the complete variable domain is DSGVTQTPKHLITATGQRVTLRCSPRSGDLSVYWYQQSLDQGLQFLIQYYNGEERAKGNILERFSAQQFPDLHSELNLSSLELGDSALYFCASSVGGDTDTQYFGPGTRLTVL.

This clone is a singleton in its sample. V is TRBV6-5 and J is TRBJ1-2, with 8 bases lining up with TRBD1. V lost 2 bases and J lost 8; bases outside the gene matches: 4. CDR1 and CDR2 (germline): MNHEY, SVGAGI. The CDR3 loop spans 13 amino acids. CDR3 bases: TGTGCCAGCAGTTACCGACAGGGGCGCGGCTACACCTTC. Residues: CASSYRQGRGYTF.

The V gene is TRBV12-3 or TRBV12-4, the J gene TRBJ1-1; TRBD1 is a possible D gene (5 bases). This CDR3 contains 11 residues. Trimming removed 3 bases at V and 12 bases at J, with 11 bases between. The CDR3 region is CASSFGGKTFF. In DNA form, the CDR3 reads TGTGCCAGCAGTTTTGGGGGGAAAACTTTCTTT.

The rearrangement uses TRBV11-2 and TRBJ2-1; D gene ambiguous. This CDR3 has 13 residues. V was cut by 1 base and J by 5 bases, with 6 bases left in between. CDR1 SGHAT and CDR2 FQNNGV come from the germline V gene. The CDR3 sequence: CASSLGRNNEQFF. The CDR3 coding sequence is TGTGCCAGCAGCTTAGGCAGGAACAATGAGCAGTTCTTC.

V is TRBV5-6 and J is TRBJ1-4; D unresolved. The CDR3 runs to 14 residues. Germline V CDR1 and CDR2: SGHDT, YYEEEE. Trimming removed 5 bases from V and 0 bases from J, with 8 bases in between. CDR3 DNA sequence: TGTGCCAGCAGTAAAATCGCAACTAATGAAAAACTGTTTTTT. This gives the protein CASSKIATNEKLFF.

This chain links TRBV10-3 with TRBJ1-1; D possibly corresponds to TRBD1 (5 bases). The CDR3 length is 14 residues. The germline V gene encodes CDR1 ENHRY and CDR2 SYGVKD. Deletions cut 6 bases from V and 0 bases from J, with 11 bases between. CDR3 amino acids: CAISGGTVNTEAFF. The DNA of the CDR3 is TGTGCCATCAGCGGCGGGACGGTGAACACTGAAGCTTTCTTT.

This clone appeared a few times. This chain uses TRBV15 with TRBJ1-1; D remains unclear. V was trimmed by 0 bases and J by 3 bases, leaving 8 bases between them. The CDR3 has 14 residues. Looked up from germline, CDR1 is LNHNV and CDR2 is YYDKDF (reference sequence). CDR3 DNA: TGTGCCACCAGCAGAGATTTTGCGGACACTGAAGCTTTCTTT. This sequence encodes CATSRDFADTEAFF.

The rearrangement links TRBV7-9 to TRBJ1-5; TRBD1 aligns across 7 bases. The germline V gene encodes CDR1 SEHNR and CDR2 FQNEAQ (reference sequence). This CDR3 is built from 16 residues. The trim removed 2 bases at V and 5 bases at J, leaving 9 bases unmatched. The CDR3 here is CASSLWGTANDQPQHF. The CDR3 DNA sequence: TGTGCCAGCAGCTTATGGGGGACAGCGAACGATCAGCCCCAGCATTTT.

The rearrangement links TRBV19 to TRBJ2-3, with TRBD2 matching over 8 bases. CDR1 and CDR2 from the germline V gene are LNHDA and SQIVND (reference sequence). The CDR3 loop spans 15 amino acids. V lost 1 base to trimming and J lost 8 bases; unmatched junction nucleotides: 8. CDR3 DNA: TGTGCCAGTAGTATAGGAACTAGCGGCAGTGCTACGCAGTATTTT. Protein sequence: CASSIGTSGSATQYF.

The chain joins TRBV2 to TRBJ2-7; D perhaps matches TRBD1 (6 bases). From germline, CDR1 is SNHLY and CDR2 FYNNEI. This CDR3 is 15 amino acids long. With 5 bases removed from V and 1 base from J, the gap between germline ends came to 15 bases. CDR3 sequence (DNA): TGTGCCAGCAGTCTCAAGACAGGACCATCCTACGAGCAGTACTTC. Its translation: CASSLKTGPSYEQYF.

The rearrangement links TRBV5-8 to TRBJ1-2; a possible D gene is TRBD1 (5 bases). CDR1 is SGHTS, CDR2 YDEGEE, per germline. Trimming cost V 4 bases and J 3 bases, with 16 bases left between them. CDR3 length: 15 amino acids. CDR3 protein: CASSPAPDRHYGYTF. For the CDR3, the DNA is TGTGCCAGCAGCCCGGCCCCAGACAGACACTATGGCTACACCTTC.

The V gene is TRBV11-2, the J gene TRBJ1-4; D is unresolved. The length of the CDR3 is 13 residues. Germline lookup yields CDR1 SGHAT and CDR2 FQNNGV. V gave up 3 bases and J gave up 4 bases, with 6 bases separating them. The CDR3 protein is CASSFSLNEKLFF. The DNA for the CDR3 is TGTGCCAGCAGCTTTTCCCTTAATGAAAAACTGTTTTTT.

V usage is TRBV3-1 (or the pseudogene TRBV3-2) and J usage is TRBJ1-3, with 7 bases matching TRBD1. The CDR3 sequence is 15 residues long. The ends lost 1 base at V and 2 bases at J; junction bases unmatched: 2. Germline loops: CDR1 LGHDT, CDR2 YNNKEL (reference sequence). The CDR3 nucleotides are TGTGCCAGCAGCCAAGCCGGGACAGCTGGAAACACCATATATTTT. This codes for CASSQAGTAGNTIYF.

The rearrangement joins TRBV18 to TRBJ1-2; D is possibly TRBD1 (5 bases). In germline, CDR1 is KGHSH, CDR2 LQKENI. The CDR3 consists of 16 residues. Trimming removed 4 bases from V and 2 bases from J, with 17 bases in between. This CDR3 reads CASSLFLSGVNYGYTF. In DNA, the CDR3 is TGTGCCAGCTCACTTTTCCTCTCGGGGGTAAACTATGGCTACACCTTC. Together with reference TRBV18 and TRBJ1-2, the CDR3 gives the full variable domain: NAGVMQNPRHLVRRRGQEARLRCSPMKGHSHVYWYRQLPEEGLKFMVYLQKENIIDESGMPKERFSAEFPKEGPSILRIQQVVRGDSAAYFCASSLFLSGVNYGYTFGSGTRLTVV.